This T cell receptor beta chain was sequenced for a study of cytomegalovirus exposure and HLA in healthy donors. Study-wide results and caveats: Most sequenced TCRs were rare (though some public TCRs occurred in many donors). The listing of 150 to 200 TCR beta chains classed them as cytomegalovirus-associated. In vitro experiments confirmed that three CMV-associated chains were specific for CMV antigens. Reports indicated that the classifier achieved high specificity and sensitivity in diagnosing cytomegalovirus status.

The CDR3 has 14 residues. CDR1 and CDR2 (germline): SGHNT, YYREEE (reference sequence). Trimming took off 2 bases at V and 1 base at J, with 7 bases between the two ends. A remark on this clone: The antigen is unknown.

Repertoires were generated with immunoSEQ multiplex PCR, while TCRdb's copy carries only in-frame clones and drops some. The sample shows about 110,000 clones, 70% to 90% of them seen only once. This receptor was identified in a woman aged 18 to 35 in good health and CMV-seronegative. The sequenced material came from PBMCs. The chain employs TRBV5-4 and TRBJ1-5; no clear D gene. CDR3 DNA sequence: TGTGCCAGCAGCTTTTCAGGAAGCAATCAGCCCCAGCATTTT. Amino acids: CASSFSGSNQPQHF.